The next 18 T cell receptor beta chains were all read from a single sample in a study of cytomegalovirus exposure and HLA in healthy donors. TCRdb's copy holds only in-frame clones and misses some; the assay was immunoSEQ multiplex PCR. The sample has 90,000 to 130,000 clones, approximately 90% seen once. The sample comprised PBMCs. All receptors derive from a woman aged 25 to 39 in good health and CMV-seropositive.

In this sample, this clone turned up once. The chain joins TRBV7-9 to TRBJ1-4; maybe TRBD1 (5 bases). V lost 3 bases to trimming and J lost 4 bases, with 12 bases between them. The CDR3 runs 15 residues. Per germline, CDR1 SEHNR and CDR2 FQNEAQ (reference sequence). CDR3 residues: CASSFGGAGNEKLFF. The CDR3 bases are TGTGCCAGCAGCTTTGGAGGGGCGGGTAATGAAAAACTGTTTTTT.

CDR3 sequence reads: CATSRVGSNQPQHF. In DNA form, the CDR3 reads TGTGCCACCAGCAGAGTCGGTAGCAATCAGCCCCAGCATTTT. The gene calls are TRBV15 and TRBJ1-5; D not resolved. This CDR3 spans 14 amino acids. With 1 base removed from V and 0 bases from J, the gap between germline ends came to 4 bases. Germline-derived CDR1 and CDR2 are LNHNV and YYDKDF (reference sequence).

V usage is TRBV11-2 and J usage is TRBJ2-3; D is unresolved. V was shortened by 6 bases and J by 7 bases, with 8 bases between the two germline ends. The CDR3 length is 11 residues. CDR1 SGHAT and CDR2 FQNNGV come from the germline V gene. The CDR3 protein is CASSFGYTQYF. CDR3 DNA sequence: TGTGCCAGCAGTTTCGGGTATACGCAGTATTTT. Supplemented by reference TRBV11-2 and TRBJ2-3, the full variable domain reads EAGVAQSPRYKIIEKRQSVAFWCNPISGHATLYWYQQILGQGPKLLIQFQNNGVVDDSQLPKDRFSAERLKGVDSTLKIQPAKLEDSAVYLCASSFGYTQYFGPGTRLTVL.

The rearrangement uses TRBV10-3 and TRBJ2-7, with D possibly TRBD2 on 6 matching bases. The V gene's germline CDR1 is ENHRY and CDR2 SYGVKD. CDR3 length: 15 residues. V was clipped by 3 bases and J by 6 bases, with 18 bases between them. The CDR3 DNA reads TGTGCCATCAGTGACCCCCGGGACTCCCCCGGCGAGCAGTACTTC. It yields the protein CAISDPRDSPGEQYF.

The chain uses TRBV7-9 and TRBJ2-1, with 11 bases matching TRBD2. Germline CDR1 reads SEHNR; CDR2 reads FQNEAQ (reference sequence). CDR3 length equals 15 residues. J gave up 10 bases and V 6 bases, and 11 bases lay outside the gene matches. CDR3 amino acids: CASRGGLAGLGEQFF. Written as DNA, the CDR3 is TGTGCCAGCAGAGGTGGACTAGCGGGTCTTGGAGAGCAGTTCTTC.

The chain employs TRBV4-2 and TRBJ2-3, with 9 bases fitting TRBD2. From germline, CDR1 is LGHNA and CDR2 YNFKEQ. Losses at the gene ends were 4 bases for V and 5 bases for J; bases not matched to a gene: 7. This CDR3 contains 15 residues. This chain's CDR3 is CASSLLAGVGDTQYF. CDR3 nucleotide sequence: TGTGCCAGCAGCCTATTAGCGGGGGTCGGAGATACGCAGTATTTT.

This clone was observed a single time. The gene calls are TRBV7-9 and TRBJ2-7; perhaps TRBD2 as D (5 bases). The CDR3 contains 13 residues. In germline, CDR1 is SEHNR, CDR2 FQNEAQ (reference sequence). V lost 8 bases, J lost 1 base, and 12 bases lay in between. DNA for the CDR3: TGTGCCAGCGGCCGGGAATTTTCCTACGAGCAGTACTTC. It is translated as CASGREFSYEQYF.

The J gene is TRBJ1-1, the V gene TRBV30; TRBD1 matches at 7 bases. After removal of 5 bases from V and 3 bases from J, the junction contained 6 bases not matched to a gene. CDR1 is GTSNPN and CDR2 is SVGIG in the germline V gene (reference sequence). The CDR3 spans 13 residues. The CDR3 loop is CAWGQDMDTEAFF. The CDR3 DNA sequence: TGTGCCTGGGGACAGGATATGGACACTGAAGCTTTCTTT.

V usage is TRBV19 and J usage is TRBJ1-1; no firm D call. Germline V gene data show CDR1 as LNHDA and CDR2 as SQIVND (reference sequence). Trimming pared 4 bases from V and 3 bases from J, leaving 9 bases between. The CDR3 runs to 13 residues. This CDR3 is CASSKFRDTEAFF. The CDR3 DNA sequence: TGTGCCAGTAGTAAGTTTAGAGACACTGAAGCTTTCTTT. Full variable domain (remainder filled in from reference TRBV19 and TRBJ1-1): DGGITQSPKYLFRKEGQNVTLSCEQNLNHDAMYWYRQDPGQGLRLIYYSQIVNDFQKGDIAEGYSVSREKKESFPLTVTSAQKNPTAFYLCASSKFRDTEAFFGQGTRLTVV.

This CDR3 reads CASSLVAGGNGYTF. The DNA for the CDR3 is TGTGCCAGCAGCTTGGTGGCAGGGGGCAATGGCTACACCTTC. This chain joins TRBV5-6 and TRBJ1-2, with 8 nucleotides matching TRBD1. The CDR3 covers 14 residues. Germline lookup yields CDR1 SGHDT and CDR2 YYEEEE. Trimming took 0 bases from V and 6 from J; bases not matched to a gene: 4.

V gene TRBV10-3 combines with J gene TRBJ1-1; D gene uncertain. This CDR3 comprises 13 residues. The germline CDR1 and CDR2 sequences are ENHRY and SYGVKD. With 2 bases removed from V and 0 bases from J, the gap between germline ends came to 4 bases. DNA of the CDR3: TGTGCCATCAGTGAGAATATGAACACTGAAGCTTTCTTT. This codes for CAISENMNTEAFF.

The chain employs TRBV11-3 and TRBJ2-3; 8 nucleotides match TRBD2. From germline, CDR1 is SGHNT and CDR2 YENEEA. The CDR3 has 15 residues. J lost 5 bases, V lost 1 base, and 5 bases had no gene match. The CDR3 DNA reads TGTGCCAGCAGCTTAGGGCGGGGGGATGGAGATACGCAGTATTTT. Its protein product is CASSLGRGDGDTQYF.

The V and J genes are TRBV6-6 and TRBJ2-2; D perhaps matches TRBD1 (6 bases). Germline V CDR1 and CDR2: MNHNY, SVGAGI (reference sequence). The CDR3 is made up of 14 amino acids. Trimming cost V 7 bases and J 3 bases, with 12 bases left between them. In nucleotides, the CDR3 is TGTGCCAGCAACTGGGGGCTCGACACCGGGGAGCTGTTTTTT. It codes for CASNWGLDTGELFF.

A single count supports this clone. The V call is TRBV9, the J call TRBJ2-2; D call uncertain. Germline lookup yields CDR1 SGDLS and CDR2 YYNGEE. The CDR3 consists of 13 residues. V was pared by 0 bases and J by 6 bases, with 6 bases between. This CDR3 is CASSVVSAGELFF. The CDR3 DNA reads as TGTGCCAGCAGCGTAGTAAGCGCCGGGGAGCTGTTTTTT.

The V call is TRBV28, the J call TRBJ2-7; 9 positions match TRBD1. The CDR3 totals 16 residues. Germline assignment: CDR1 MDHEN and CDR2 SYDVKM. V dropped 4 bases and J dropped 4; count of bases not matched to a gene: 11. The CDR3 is CASSSEGQGGTYEQYF. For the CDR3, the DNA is TGTGCCAGCAGTTCCGAGGGACAGGGAGGAACTTACGAGCAGTACTTC.

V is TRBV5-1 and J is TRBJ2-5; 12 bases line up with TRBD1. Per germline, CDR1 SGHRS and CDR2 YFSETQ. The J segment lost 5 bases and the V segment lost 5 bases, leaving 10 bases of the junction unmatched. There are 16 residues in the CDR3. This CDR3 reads CASRPTGTGGSETQYF. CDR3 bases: TGCGCCAGCAGGCCTACCGGGACAGGGGGCTCGGAGACCCAGTACTTC.

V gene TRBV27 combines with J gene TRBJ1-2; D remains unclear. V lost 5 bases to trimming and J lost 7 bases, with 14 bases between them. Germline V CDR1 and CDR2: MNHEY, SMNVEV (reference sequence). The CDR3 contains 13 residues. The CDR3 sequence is CASSLGPEGGYTF. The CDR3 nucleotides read TGTGCCAGCAGTCTTGGACCCGAGGGTGGCTACACCTTC.

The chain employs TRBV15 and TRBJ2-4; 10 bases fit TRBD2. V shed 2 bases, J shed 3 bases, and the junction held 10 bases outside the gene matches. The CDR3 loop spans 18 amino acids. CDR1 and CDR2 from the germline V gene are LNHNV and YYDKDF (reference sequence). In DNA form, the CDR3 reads TGTGCCACCAGCAGAACCAGCGGGACTAGCGACGTCAAAAACATTCAGTACTTC. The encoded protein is CATSRTSGTSDVKNIQYF.